This T cell receptor (beta chain) was recorded in a study of T cell responses to AZD1222 COVID-19 vaccine. Study-level findings and limits: Unmutated variant regions reportedly attract nearly half of all spike-specific TCRs. Mostly white British, mostly female donors; authors suggested clonal diversity may be underestimated. Vaccination with two AZD1222 doses was followed by a rise in Spike-specific TCR breadth and depth.

Here immunoSEQ multiplex PCR was the method, and the copy in TCRdb shows in-frame clones only, minus some. The table has 90,000 to 130,000 clones, 85% to 95% seen once. Germline CDR1 reads MNHEY; CDR2 reads SVGAGI. The V and J ends lost 7 bases and 0 bases, in that order; junction bases with no gene match: 7. The CDR3 extends over 15 amino acids. Regarding this clone: What it recognizes is unknown.

This TCR was recovered from an adult in good health. The sample consisted of peripheral blood, taken on day 0 of AZD1222 vaccination. The rearrangement uses TRBV6-5 and TRBJ2-3; 7 nucleotides line up with TRBD2. CDR3 amino acids: CASTAGAPSTDTQYF. In nucleotides, the CDR3 is TGTGCCAGCACGGCGGGAGCTCCGAGCACAGATACGCAGTATTTT.